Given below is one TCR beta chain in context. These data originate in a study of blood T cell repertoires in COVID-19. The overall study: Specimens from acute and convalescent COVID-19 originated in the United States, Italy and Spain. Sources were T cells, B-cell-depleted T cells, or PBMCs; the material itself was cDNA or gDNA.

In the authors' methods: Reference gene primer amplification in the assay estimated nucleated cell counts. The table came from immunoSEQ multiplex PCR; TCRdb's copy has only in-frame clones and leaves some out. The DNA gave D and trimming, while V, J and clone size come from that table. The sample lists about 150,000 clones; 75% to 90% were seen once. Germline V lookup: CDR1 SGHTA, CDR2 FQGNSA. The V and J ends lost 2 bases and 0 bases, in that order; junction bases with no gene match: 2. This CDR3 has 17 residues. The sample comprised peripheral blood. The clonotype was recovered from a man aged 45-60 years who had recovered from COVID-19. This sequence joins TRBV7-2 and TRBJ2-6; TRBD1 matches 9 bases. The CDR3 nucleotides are TGTGCCAGCAGCTTATGGACAGGGGCCTCTGGGGCCAACGTCCTGACTTTC. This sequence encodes CASSLWTGASGANVLTF.